These 11 T cell receptor beta chains originate from one sample sequenced in a study of molecular identifiers for immune sequencing clone quantification. TCRdb ran MiXCR on the PCR reads and lists one entry per CDR3 protein. The table includes 100,000 or so distinct CDR3 sequences, 35% to 40% detected once. Sequenced input: naive CD8+ T cells from blood, with Jurkat cell RNA spiked in. Subset denoted: FACS-sorted CD8+CD4-CCR7+CD45RA+ naive T cells. These TCRs come from a human donor in good health. Some libraries in this study had Jurkat cell RNA spiked in.

The table lists this clonotype with a few counts. The chain joins TRBV6-5 to TRBJ2-2; the D gene could be TRBD1 or TRBD2 (5 bases each). Germline CDR1 reads MNHEY; CDR2 reads SVGAGI. V dropped 2 bases and J dropped 6 bases, with 10 bases sitting between them. This CDR3 is built from 14 residues. The CDR3 sequence is CASSYEGFAGELFF. The DNA for the CDR3 is TGTGCCAGCAGTTACGAGGGGTTCGCCGGGGAGCTGTTTTTT.

The sample holds a few counts of this clonotype. The genes are TRBV13 and TRBJ2-1, with D hard to call. This CDR3 has 12 residues. Germline values: CDR1 PRHDT, CDR2 FYEKMQ (reference sequence). V dropped 2 bases and J dropped 6 bases, with 5 bases sitting between them. The CDR3 sequence is CASSLITNEQFF. CDR3 in DNA: TGTGCCAGCAGCTTAATCACCAATGAGCAGTTCTTC.

The chain combines TRBV5-1 with TRBJ1-5; no clear D. Germline assignment: CDR1 SGHRS and CDR2 YFSETQ. The CDR3 spans 11 residues. V dropped 4 bases and J dropped 5 bases, with 4 bases sitting between them. Here the CDR3 DNA reads TGCGCCAGCAGCACGGATCAGCCCCAGCATTTT. Amino acid sequence: CASSTDQPQHF.

This clonotype was picked up a small number of times. The chain combines TRBV6-2 or TRBV6-3 with TRBJ2-5, with D unresolved. Germline V lookup: CDR1 MNHEY, CDR2 SVGEGT. With 2 bases removed from V and 5 bases from J, the gap between germline ends came to 3 bases. CDR3 length: 11 residues. The CDR3 coding sequence is TGTGCCAGCAGTTACGATGAGACCCAGTACTTC. It yields the protein CASSYDETQYF.

The rearrangement links TRBV11-2 to TRBJ2-3; 9 bases are shared with TRBD1. After removal of 5 bases from V and 4 bases from J, the junction contained 7 bases not matched to a gene. The V gene's germline CDR1 is SGHAT and CDR2 FQNNGV. The CDR3 loop spans 15 amino acids. Here the CDR3 reads CASSEPGQGPDTQYF. DNA for the CDR3: TGTGCCAGCAGCGAACCGGGACAGGGACCAGATACGCAGTATTTT.

This clonotype has more than one count but fewer than ten. The CDR3: CASSSSDEVYYEQYF. DNA of the CDR3: TGCGCCAGCAGCTCGTCTGACGAGGTTTACTACGAGCAGTACTTC. V usage is TRBV5-1 and J usage is TRBJ2-7, with D hard to call. The CDR3 runs to 15 residues. CDR1 is SGHRS and CDR2 is YFSETQ in the germline V gene. V was pared by 3 bases and J by 3 bases, with 16 bases between.

A word on this clonotype: A read error is possible here, since a much larger clone lies one base away. This rearrangement joins TRBV7-9 to TRBJ2-2; D is undetermined. Germline CDR1 is SEHNR and CDR2 is FQNEAQ (reference sequence). The CDR3 is 12 amino acids. With 4 bases removed from V and 4 bases from J, the gap between germline ends came to 4 bases. CDR3: CASSSTTGELFF. In nucleotides, the CDR3 is TGTGCCAGCAGCTCTACCACCGGGGAGCTGTTTTTT.

This clonotype was found many times. In DNA form, the CDR3 reads TGCAGCGTTGAGTTGAGACCGGGACTAGCGGAAAGAGGTACGCAGTATTTT. Its translation: CSVELRPGLAERGTQYF. The chain is built from TRBV29-1 and TRBJ2-3; TRBD2 matches at 11 bases. Per germline, CDR1 SQVTM and CDR2 ANQGSEA. V lost 3 bases to trimming and J lost 8 bases; unmatched junction nucleotides: 16. The CDR3 length is 17 residues.

For this clonotype: A read error is possible here, since a much larger clone lies one base away. The rearrangement joins TRBV15 to TRBJ2-3; no firm D call. CDR1 and CDR2 from the germline V gene are LNHNV and YYDKDF (reference sequence). V lost 3 bases, J lost 2 bases, and 15 bases lay in between. The CDR3 runs to 16 residues. The CDR3 DNA is TGTGCCACCAGCAGCCCCCCCACGAGCCCCACAGATACGCAGTATTTT. This codes for CATSSPPTSPTDTQYF.

There are many counts of this clonotype. The chain has TRBV12-5 and TRBJ2-1; no definite D call. CDR3 length equals 16 residues. Trimming shortened V by 1 base and J by 0 bases, and 10 bases separated the two germline ends. Per germline, CDR1 LGHNT and CDR2 FRNRAP. The CDR3 coding sequence is TGTGCTAGTGGTTTGGCGACGAGGAGCTCCTACAATGAGCAGTTCTTC. It codes for CASGLATRSSYNEQFF.

In regard to this clonotype: A much more abundant neighbour one base away suggests this may be a read error. The chain has TRBV6-5 and TRBJ2-7; D is unresolved. The length of the CDR3 is 12 residues. V was cut by 6 bases and J by 2 bases, with 8 bases left in between. The germline CDR1 and CDR2 sequences are MNHEY and SVGAGI. The DNA for the CDR3 is TGTGCCAGCAGGAGTTTCGCCTACGAGCAGTACTTC. Translating it yields CASRSFAYEQYF.